This TCR beta chain was obtained from a study of shared clonotypes between healthy human individuals. Whole-study findings and limits: Clonotype sharing among donors likely depends on sequencing depth.

A word on this clone: Its antigen is unknown.

Unsorted PBMC samples were amplified in replicate PCRs containing roughly 300 ng DNA, tens of thousands of T cell genomes. Profiled with immunoSEQ multiplex PCR; TCRdb holds only in-frame clones, not every one. This table holds fewer than 600,000 clones, just over 75% found once. Within Nashville, Tennessee resided all donors, each a Caucasian adult. This CDR3 has 11 amino acids. With 4 bases removed from V and 5 bases from J, the gap between germline ends came to 3 bases. From germline, CDR1 is SGHVT and CDR2 SQSDAQ. The material sequenced was PBMCs. V is TRBV7-4 and J is TRBJ1-5, with D hard to call. This clonotype originated in a woman aged 35 to 49 in good health. Some clones in this sample may be carry-over from other donors' samples. CDR3 bases: TGTGCCAGCAGCTCCGATCAGCCCCAGCATTTT. As protein: CASSSDQPQHF.